The entry that follows covers one T cell receptor beta chain sequence. The entry originates in a study of blood T cell repertoires in COVID-19. Study information: Whether acute or convalescent, the COVID-19 samples came from the United States, Italy and Spain. PBMCs, B-cell-depleted T cells, or T cells were the source of the cDNA or gDNA that made up the material.

Germline CDR1 SEHNR, CDR2 FQNEAQ (reference sequence). The CDR3 covers 12 residues. Trimming took off 11 bases at V and 0 bases at J, with 10 bases between the two ends. Authors' methods: Estimated nucleated cell counts came from reference gene primer amplification. The assay was immunoSEQ multiplex PCR, and TCRdb's table has in-frame clones only and misses some. The V and J calls and clone size come from that table; D and trimming were worked out from the DNA. The sample contains about 120,000 clones, around 89% of which appear only once. The material sequenced was peripheral blood. The receptor was derived from a human donor with acute or convalescent COVID-19. The donor label of this sample is uncertain. The chain has TRBV7-9 and TRBJ2-5; possibly TRBD1 for D (5 bases). CDR3 residues: CAGAGNQETQYF. CDR3 nucleotides: TGTGCCGGGGCCGGCAACCAAGAGACCCAGTACTTC.